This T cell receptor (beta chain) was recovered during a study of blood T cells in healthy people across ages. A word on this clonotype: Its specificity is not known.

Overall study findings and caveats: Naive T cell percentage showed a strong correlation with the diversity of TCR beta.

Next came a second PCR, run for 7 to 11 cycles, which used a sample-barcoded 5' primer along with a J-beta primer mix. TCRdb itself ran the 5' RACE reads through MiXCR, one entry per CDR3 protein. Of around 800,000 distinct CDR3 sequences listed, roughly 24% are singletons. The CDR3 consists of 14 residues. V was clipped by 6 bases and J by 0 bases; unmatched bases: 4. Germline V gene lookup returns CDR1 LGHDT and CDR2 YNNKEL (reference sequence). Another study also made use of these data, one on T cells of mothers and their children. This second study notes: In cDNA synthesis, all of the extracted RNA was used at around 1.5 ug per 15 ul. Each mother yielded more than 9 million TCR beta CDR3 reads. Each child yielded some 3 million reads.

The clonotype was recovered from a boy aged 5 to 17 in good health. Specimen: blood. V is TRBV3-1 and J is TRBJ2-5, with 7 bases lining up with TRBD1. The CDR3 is CASRVDRYQETQYF. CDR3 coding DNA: TGTGCCAGCAGGGTGGACAGGTACCAAGAGACCCAGTACTTC.